Listed below are T cell receptor beta chains from one sample, sequenced in a study of T cell changes during pregnancy in multiple sclerosis. Using immunoSEQ multiplex PCR, the repertoire was profiled, and TCRdb retains in-frame clones only, with some absent. Here the sample spans more than 40,000 clones, approximately 91% being singletons. Source: CD8+ T cells from peripheral blood mononuclear cells, taken in the third trimester of pregnancy. The receptors derive from a female donor with multiple sclerosis, enrolled in a pregnancy study. The CDR3 runs from the conserved cysteine through the conserved F or W. A D gene is named only where the DNA matches it firmly. Size values are once, few and many counts, or a class for expanded clones, and some rows have none.

TGTGCCAGCAGTGAAGGACAGGGACAGGAATATAATTCACCCCTCCACTTT,CASSEGQGQEYNSPLHF,-,TRBJ1-6,TRBV2,TRBD1
TGTGCCAGCAGCTTGCGGGGGGCGCGGCATGGCTACACCTTC,CASSLRGARHGYTF,-,TRBJ1-2,TRBV5-6,-
TGTGCCAGCAGCTTGAGCGGTGCGGAGGCTTTCTTT,CASSLSGAEAFF,-,TRBJ1-1,TRBV7-9,-
TGTGCCAGCAGCTTAGTGGGGCCAGGGGGGAATGAAAAACTGTTTTTT,CASSLVGPGGNEKLFF,-,TRBJ1-4,TRBV7-2,TRBD1
TGTGCCAGCTTTCAGGGGGCGGGTGAGCAGTACTTC,CASFQGAGEQYF,-,TRBJ2-7,TRBV6-1,TRBD1
TGTGCCAGCAGTTGGGACAGGGGAGGCTCCTACGAGCAGTACTTC,CASSWDRGGSYEQYF,-,TRBJ2-7,TRBV28,TRBD1
TGTGCCAGCAGCCAAGTACAGGGGGACACCGGGGAGCTGTTTTTT,CASSQVQGDTGELFF,-,TRBJ2-2,TRBV4-2,TRBD1
TGTGCCAGCAGCCCGCCCGGGACAGGACAAGAGACCCAGTACTTC,CASSPPGTGQETQYF,-,TRBJ2-5,TRBV7-8,TRBD1
TGTGCCTGGCAATGGACAGGGGGGGACTATGGCTACACCTTC,CAWQWTGGDYGYTF,-,TRBJ1-2,TRBV30,TRBD1
TGTGCCAGCAGTGACTTTACCTACGAGCAGTACTTC,CASSDFTYEQYF,once,TRBJ2-7,TRBV6-1,-
TGTGCCAGCAGCTTGTTAGCGGGAGTTACAGATACGCAGTATTTT,CASSLLAGVTDTQYF,-,TRBJ2-3,TRBV5-6,TRBD2
TGTGCCAGCAGTTTATTTGAGGAACTGGCTGACAATGAGCAGTTCTTC,CASSLFEELADNEQFF,once,TRBJ2-1,TRBV28,-
TGTGCCAGCAGCCAATACCGGGAAGGGCACAATGAGCAGTTCTTC,CASSQYREGHNEQFF,few,TRBJ2-1,TRBV4-2,-
TGTGCCAGCAGTGGGACAGACCCTAATTCACCCCTCCACTTT,CASSGTDPNSPLHF,-,TRBJ1-6,TRBV5-6,TRBD1
TGCGCCAGCAGCGAAGTACCGGGACTAGGATGGACCGGGGAGCTGTTTTTT,CASSEVPGLGWTGELFF,once,TRBJ2-2,TRBV5-1,TRBD2
TGTGCCAGCAGTGTTTTCATCTCCGGGACAGAGTTAGCCTACGAGCAGTACTTC,CASSVFISGTELAYEQYF,-,TRBJ2-7,TRBV6-1,TRBD1
TGCGCCAGCAGCCAATGGAGGACAGAACAAGAGACCCAGTACTTC,CASSQWRTEQETQYF,once,TRBJ2-5,TRBV4-3,-
TGTGCCAGCAGCTTATTTTTGGGCAGTGAGCTGTTTTTT,CASSLFLGSELFF,once,TRBJ2-2,TRBV7-9,-
TGTGCCAGCAGCTCAATAGCGGGGGGGGACAATGAGCAGTTCTTC,CASSSIAGGDNEQFF,-,TRBJ2-1,TRBV7-2,TRBD2
TGTGCCAGCAGTGAAGGAGAAGAGAACTATGGCTACACCTTC,CASSEGEENYGYTF,-,TRBJ1-2,TRBV6-1,-
TGTGCCAGCAGTTTCCAGGGCTCGAATCAGCCCCAGCATTTT,CASSFQGSNQPQHF,-,TRBJ1-5,TRBV28,-
TGTGCCAGCAGCTTAGGTCATCGCGGGAGCTACGAGCAGTACTTC,CASSLGHRGSYEQYF,-,TRBJ2-7,TRBV11-3,TRBD2
TGTGCCAGCAGCCCCGGGAACACTGAAGCTTTCTTT,CASSPGNTEAFF,-,TRBJ1-1,TRBV13,-
TGTGCCAGCAGCTTCTTCGGGGGGCTAGAGAGCTCCTACAATGAGCAGTTCTTC,CASSFFGGLESSYNEQFF,-,TRBJ2-1,TRBV7-6,-
TGTGCCAGCAGCTTAGCTAGCGGGGGATCCTACGAGCAGTACTTC,CASSLASGGSYEQYF,few,TRBJ2-7,TRBV7-3,TRBD2
TGTGCCAGCAGCTTGGAGCCGGGAGCGATTAATGAAAAACTGTTTTTT,CASSLEPGAINEKLFF,-,TRBJ1-4,TRBV5-6,-
TGTGCCACCAGCAGAGAGGGGAGTGGAGAGCCCCAGCATTTT,CATSREGSGEPQHF,-,TRBJ1-5,TRBV15,-
TGTGCCAGCAGCACCTCCTTGACAGGCCTTCAATACGAGCAGTACTTC,CASSTSLTGLQYEQYF,-,TRBJ2-7,TRBV28,-
TGTGCCAGCAGCCGAGACAGCTCCTACGAGCAGTACTTC,CASSRDSSYEQYF,-,TRBJ2-7,TRBV7-9,-
TGTGCCAGCAGTATGACAGGGGAGTTTAACAATGAGCAGTTCTTC,CASSMTGEFNNEQFF,-,TRBJ2-1,TRBV6-4,TRBD1
TGTGCCATCAGAGACCGGGACATTCTCTACAAGCAGTACTTC,CAIRDRDILYKQYF,-,TRBJ2-7,TRBV10-3,-
TGTGCCAGCAGCTTTCGCGGTTTAAGGGAGCTGTTTTTT,CASSFRGLRELFF,-,TRBJ2-2,TRBV7-9,-
TGTGCCAGCAGAGGGGACAGTGGGCTGGAAAAACTGTTTTTT,CASRGDSGLEKLFF,-,TRBJ1-4,TRBV27,TRBD1
TGTGCCAGCGCACTGGGGGGGGCCGGTGAGCAGTTCTTC,CASALGGAGEQFF,-,TRBJ2-1,TRBV7-9,-
TGTGCCAGCAGCCGGGACTGGGGCACAGATACGCAGTATTTT,CASSRDWGTDTQYF,-,TRBJ2-3,TRBV28,-
TGTGCCAGCAGTGACTCCATTACAGATAACTATGGCTACACCTTC,CASSDSITDNYGYTF,-,TRBJ1-2,TRBV6-4,-
TGTGCCAGCAGTTTGCAGGGTGAATACGAGCAGTACTTC,CASSLQGEYEQYF,-,TRBJ2-7,TRBV27,-
TGTGCCAGCAGCTGGAGACTAGCTTACGAGCAGTACTTC,CASSWRLAYEQYF,-,TRBJ2-7,TRBV7-2,TRBD2
TGTGCCAGCAGTGGACTAGCGGGAGGGCCGGTAACAGATACGCAGTATTTT,CASSGLAGGPVTDTQYF,-,TRBJ2-3,TRBV2,TRBD2
TGTGCTAGTGGTTTGGTACTTTCGGGACATAGCTCCTACAATGAGCAGTTCTTC,CASGLVLSGHSSYNEQFF,-,TRBJ2-1,TRBV12-5,-